The 5 T cell receptor beta chains below were found in one sample sequenced in a study of blood T cell repertoires in COVID-19. TCRdb's copy holds only in-frame clones and misses some; the assay was immunoSEQ multiplex PCR. The table has 120,000 to 150,000 clones, 80% to 90% seen once. Sequencing input: peripheral blood. Every receptor here comes from an elderly man with acute or convalescent COVID-19.

This chain links TRBV5-1 with TRBJ2-2; 8 bases agree with TRBD2. CDR1 is SGHRS and CDR2 is YFSETQ in the germline V gene. The CDR3 contains 15 residues. Germline trimming cut 0 bases from V and 6 bases from J; bases unmatched to any gene: 4. CDR3 in amino acids: CASSLDSGGAGELFF. The CDR3 DNA reads as TGCGCCAGCAGCTTGGATTCGGGGGGGGCCGGGGAGCTGTTTTTT.

The V call is TRBV11-2, the J call TRBJ2-5; 10 bases are a match to TRBD2. Germline trimming cut 5 bases from V and 4 bases from J; bases unmatched to any gene: 7. The CDR3 covers 15 residues. In germline, CDR1 is SGHAT, CDR2 FQNNGV. The CDR3 nucleotides are TGTGCCAGCAGCCCCGGGACTAGCGAAACAGAGACCCAGTACTTC. This translates into CASSPGTSETETQYF.

This chain links TRBV4-1 with TRBJ1-1; the match to TRBD1 covers 10 bases. V lost 1 base, J lost 9 bases, and 8 bases stayed unmatched. Per the germline V gene, CDR1 is MGHRA and CDR2 is YSYEKL. CDR3 length: 15 residues. CDR3 in DNA: TGCGCCAGCAGCCAAGGTTTGACAGGGGGCGGGAAAGCTTTCTTT. It codes for CASSQGLTGGGKAFF.

This chain uses TRBV7-2 with TRBJ2-3; 9 bases match TRBD1. Trimming at V came to 6 bases and at J to 4 bases, leaving 8 bases not matched to a gene. The CDR3 runs to 15 residues. Per germline, CDR1 SGHTA and CDR2 FQGNSA. CDR3 bases: TGTGCCAGCAGACCGGACAGGGGAGGCCCAGATACGCAGTATTTT. It specifies CASRPDRGGPDTQYF.

The chain links TRBV5-1 to TRBJ1-2, with D tentatively TRBD1 (6 bases). The CDR3 covers 13 residues. The germline gives CDR1 SGHRS, CDR2 YFSETQ. Trimming shortened V by 0 bases and J by 6 bases, and 9 bases separated the two germline ends. The CDR3 region has the DNA TGCGCCAGCAGCTTGGGAGGGGACAATGGCTACACCTTC. This encodes CASSLGGDNGYTF. Together with reference TRBV5-1 and TRBJ1-2, the CDR3 gives the full variable domain: KAGVTQTPRYLIKTRGQQVTLSCSPISGHRSVSWYQQTPGQGLQFLFEYFSETQRNKGNFPGRFSGRQFSNSRSEMNVSTLELGDSALYLCASSLGGDNGYTFGSGTRLTVV.